This T cell receptor (beta chain) was profiled in a study of identical twins. TCRdb redid the calling of the 5' RACE reads with MiXCR, one entry per CDR3 protein. The data contain around 480,000 distinct CDR3 sequences, 12% to 15% of them seen just once; the ten biggest clones take up about 0.52%. All of the donors were Caucasians in good health. Findings and caveats of the study: Excess sharing by twins proved weaker in beta out-of-frame sequences. Invariant MAIT and iNKT cells are populations that could partly confound zero-insertion analyses.

CDR3 length: 12 amino acids. This clonotype was recorded at least ten times. Its target is unknown. The junction departs from the called germline gene at one end, perhaps through a read error. These sequences were also reported in another study, on yellow fever vaccine responses in identical twins.

The chain combines TRBV12-3 or TRBV12-4 with TRBJ2-2; possibly TRBD2 for D (5 bases). The sample taken for sequencing was CD4+ T cells sorted from blood. This TCR was recovered from a young woman in good health. CDR3 in DNA: TGCGCCAGCTCCCGGGGCACCGGGGAGCTGTTTTTT. Translation: CASSRGTGELFF.